Following are 10 T cell receptor beta chains from one sample sequenced in a study of PD-L1 blockade in urothelial cancer. Clones were sequenced by immunoSEQ multiplex PCR, and TCRdb holds only the in-frame ones, with some missing. The sample carries 35,000 to 45,000 clones, less than 95% recorded once. Time point specified: peripheral blood 6 weeks after treatment start. Source: PBMCs, taken around atezolizumab (anti-PD-L1) treatment. The receptors here all came from a man between 70 and 80 years old with urothelial cancer.

About this clone: Other DNA variants within this sample encode the same CDR3. CDR3 region: CASSAGTGSNQPQHF. CDR3 coding DNA: TGCGCCAGCAGCGCCGGGACAGGCAGCAATCAGCCCCAGCATTTT. The chain carries TRBV5-1 and TRBJ1-5; 8 bases are a match to TRBD1. The germline V gene has CDR1 SGHRS and CDR2 YFSETQ. Trimming at V came to 4 bases and at J to 1 base, leaving 4 bases not matched to a gene. The CDR3 loop spans 15 amino acids.

The chain has TRBV27 and TRBJ2-3; unclear D gene. V gave up 4 bases and J gave up 5 bases, with 10 bases separating them. The CDR3 runs 13 residues. The V gene's germline CDR1 is MNHEY and CDR2 SMNVEV (reference sequence). CDR3 coding DNA: TGTGCCAGCAGTTCACTGGTTAGAGATACGCAGTATTTT. Amino acids: CASSSLVRDTQYF.

V usage is TRBV28 and J usage is TRBJ2-3; D is perhaps TRBD2 (6 bases). Germline V gene sequence: CDR1 MDHEN, CDR2 SYDVKM. V dropped 8 bases and J dropped 2 bases, with 14 bases sitting between them. This CDR3 region has 14 residues. CDR3 DNA sequence: TGTGCCAGCGGACGGCGGGGCGCCACAGATACGCAGTATTTT. This gives the protein CASGRRGATDTQYF.

This rearrangement joins TRBV5-1 to TRBJ1-1; TRBD1 might be the D (5 bases). CDR1 and CDR2 from the germline V gene are SGHRS and YFSETQ. CDR3 length: 15 residues. Trimming removed 0 bases at V and 4 bases at J, with 13 bases between. DNA of the CDR3: TGCGCCAGCAGCTTGGACGGCAGGGACTCCACTGAAGCTTTCTTT. It encodes CASSLDGRDSTEAFF.

V gene TRBV10-3 combines with J gene TRBJ1-3; possible D gene TRBD1, 5 bases. Germline lookup yields CDR1 ENHRY and CDR2 SYGVKD. This CDR3 is 19 amino acids long. With 3 bases removed from V and 4 bases from J, the gap between germline ends came to 25 bases. The CDR3 coding sequence is TGTGCCATCAGTGAACCCCGGGACTCGCGGAACCGAGGGGGAAACACCATATATTTT. Its translation is CAISEPRDSRNRGGNTIYF.

The CDR3 region is CASSPGLAGGDNEQFF. The CDR3 DNA sequence: TGTGCCAGCAGCCCCGGGTTAGCGGGAGGGGACAATGAGCAGTTCTTC. V gene TRBV7-7 combines with J gene TRBJ2-1; TRBD2 matches 11 bases. This CDR3 has 16 amino acids. V lost 5 bases, J lost 5 bases, and 8 bases stayed unmatched. In germline, CDR1 is SSHAT, CDR2 FNYEAQ (reference sequence).

This chain connects TRBV30 to TRBJ2-1, with 13 bases aligning to TRBD2. This CDR3 spans 15 amino acids. Germline-derived CDR1 and CDR2 are GTSNPN and SVGIG (reference sequence). The V segment lost 5 bases and the J segment 6 bases; nucleotides outside the gene matches: 7. The CDR3 DNA sequence: TGTGCCTGGGGCCTCGGACTAGCGGGAGTCAATGAGCAGTTCTTC. Translation gives CAWGLGLAGVNEQFF.

The chain uses TRBV7-3 and TRBJ2-7; D perhaps matches TRBD2 (6 bases). CDR3 length equals 14 residues. Trimming removed 0 bases from V and 7 bases from J, with 13 bases in between. From germline, CDR1 is SGHTA and CDR2 FQGTGA. CDR3 region: CASSLTGGRVEQYF. The CDR3 DNA is TGTGCCAGCAGCTTAACGGGAGGCCGGGTTGAGCAGTACTTC.

The genes are TRBV27 and TRBJ2-2, with 14 positions matching TRBD2. This CDR3 comprises 15 residues. With 6 bases clipped from V and 6 bases from J, the junction kept 3 bases outside the gene matches. Per germline, CDR1 MNHEY and CDR2 SMNVEV (reference sequence). This CDR3 reads CASRGLAGVAGELFF. In DNA, the CDR3 is TGTGCCAGCAGGGGACTAGCGGGAGTGGCCGGGGAGCTGTTTTTT.

V is TRBV9 and J is TRBJ2-5; D may be TRBD2 (5 bases). Germline CDR1 is SGDLS and CDR2 is YYNGEE. CDR3 length equals 14 residues. V was clipped by 0 bases and J by 5 bases, with 11 bases between them. CDR3 DNA: TGTGCCAGCAGCGTAGTAGGGAGCAGGGAGACCCAGTACTTC. Its translation is CASSVVGSRETQYF.